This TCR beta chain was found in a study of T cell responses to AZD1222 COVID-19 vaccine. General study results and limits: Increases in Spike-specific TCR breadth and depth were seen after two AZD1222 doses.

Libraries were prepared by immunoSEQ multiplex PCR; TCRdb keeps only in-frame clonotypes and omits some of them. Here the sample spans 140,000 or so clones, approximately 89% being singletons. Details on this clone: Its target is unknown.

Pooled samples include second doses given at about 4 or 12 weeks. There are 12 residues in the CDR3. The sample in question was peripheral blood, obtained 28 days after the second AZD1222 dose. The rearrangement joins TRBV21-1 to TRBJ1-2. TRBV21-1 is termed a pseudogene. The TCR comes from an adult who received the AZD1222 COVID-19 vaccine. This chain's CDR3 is CASRAGNYGYTF. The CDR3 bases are TGTGCCAGCAGGGCGGGAAACTATGGCTACACCTTC.